These 23 T cell receptor beta chains were sequenced from one sample in a study of cytomegalovirus exposure and HLA in healthy donors. Primers for the PCR totalled 60 Vbeta and 13 Jbeta. Repertoires were generated with immunoSEQ multiplex PCR, while TCRdb's copy carries only in-frame clones and drops some. The sample consists of around 150,000 clones, roughly 80% of them appearing once. Sequenced input: PBMCs. These receptors were taken from a female donor in good health and CMV-seronegative.

CDR3 protein: CASSFSLGTSVQETQYF. Here the CDR3 DNA reads TGTGCCAGCAGTTTCTCTCTAGGGACTAGCGTACAAGAGACCCAGTACTTC. The chain recombines TRBV27 with TRBJ2-5; TRBD2 matches at 10 bases. Per the germline V gene, CDR1 is MNHEY and CDR2 is SMNVEV (reference sequence). V shed 3 bases, J shed 2 bases, and the junction held 9 bases outside the gene matches. The CDR3 has 17 residues.

In this sample, this clone turned up a few times. This rearrangement joins TRBV11-2 to TRBJ2-1, with 10 bases lining up with TRBD1. Looked up from germline, CDR1 is SGHAT and CDR2 is FQNNGV. There are 16 residues in the CDR3. Trimming removed 0 bases from V and 4 bases from J; junction bases left unmatched: 3. CDR3 sequence reads: CASSLDVGQGYNEQFF. The CDR3 DNA sequence: TGTGCCAGCAGCTTAGATGTGGGACAGGGGTACAATGAGCAGTTCTTC.

As to this clone: The same CDR3 also results from other DNA sequences found in this sample. For the CDR3, the DNA is TGTGCCAGCAGCCCCGGGACAGGGGCTGAAGCTTTCTTT. This encodes CASSPGTGAEAFF. The V gene is TRBV9, the J gene TRBJ1-1; 10 bases line up with TRBD1. Germline-derived CDR1 and CDR2 are SGDLS and YYNGEE. Trimming took 4 bases from V and 6 from J; bases not matched to a gene: 3. CDR3 length equals 13 residues.

This chain connects TRBV5-4 to TRBJ2-2, with TRBD2 identical over 9 bases. Unmatched junction bases numbered 11, after V lost 2 bases and J lost 6 bases. The length of the CDR3 is 17 residues. Germline values: CDR1 SGHNT, CDR2 YYREEE (reference sequence). CDR3 sequence reads: CASSLAGGRFGSGELFF. In DNA, the CDR3 is TGTGCCAGCAGCTTAGCGGGGGGACGGTTTGGGTCCGGGGAGCTGTTTTTT.

V is TRBV19 and J is TRBJ2-3; 7 nucleotides agree with TRBD2. Germline CDR1 reads LNHDA; CDR2 reads SQIVND (reference sequence). The CDR3 loop spans 16 amino acids. J was trimmed by 0 bases and V by 4 bases; bases with no gene match: 7. The CDR3 region is CASSSRLATSTDTQYF. The CDR3 coding sequence is TGTGCCAGTAGTAGTCGACTAGCAACTAGCACAGATACGCAGTATTTT.

The chain is built from TRBV29-1 and TRBJ2-2; 11 bases fit TRBD2. The CDR3 totals 18 residues. Unmatched junction bases numbered 16, after V lost 6 bases and J lost 4 bases. CDR1 and CDR2 (germline): SQVTM, ANQGSEA. CDR3 in DNA: TGCAGCGTCGACCTAGCTAGCGGGAGGAGTTCGGGCACCGGGGAGCTGTTTTTT. Translation gives CSVDLASGRSSGTGELFF.

This clone was detected only a few times. The J gene is TRBJ1-2, the V gene TRBV28, with 8 bases matching TRBD1. Germline CDR1 MDHEN, CDR2 SYDVKM. The CDR3 runs 15 residues. The trim removed 7 bases at V and 8 bases at J, leaving 15 bases unmatched. Written as DNA, the CDR3 is TGTGCCAGCAACATCGGTGCAGGGGGCATGTGGGGCTACACCTTC. This translates into CASNIGAGGMWGYTF.

The V gene is TRBV5-1, the J gene TRBJ2-3; the match to TRBD2 covers 9 bases. Germline CDR1 and CDR2: SGHRS and YFSETQ. The CDR3 consists of 16 residues. After removal of 4 bases from V and 2 bases from J, the junction contained 8 bases not matched to a gene. In nucleotides, the CDR3 is TGCGCCAGCAGCCATCTAGCGGGACCACCCACAGATACGCAGTATTTT. Protein product: CASSHLAGPPTDTQYF. Full variable domain (remainder filled in from reference TRBV5-1 and TRBJ2-3): KAGVTQTPRYLIKTRGQQVTLSCSPISGHRSVSWYQQTPGQGLQFLFEYFSETQRNKGNFPGRFSGRQFSNSRSEMNVSTLELGDSALYLCASSHLAGPPTDTQYFGPGTRLTVL.

This rearrangement joins TRBV5-1 to TRBJ1-5; D unclear. This CDR3 has 13 residues. V dropped 4 bases and J dropped 5 bases, with 10 bases sitting between them. Looked up from germline, CDR1 is SGHRS and CDR2 is YFSETQ. CDR3 bases: TGCGCCAGCAGCGCCGGGGAGCATCAGCCCCAGCATTTT. Translation gives CASSAGEHQPQHF.

J is TRBJ2-5 and V is TRBV7-9; the D gene is possibly TRBD2 (6 bases). The V gene's germline CDR1 is SEHNR and CDR2 FQNEAQ (reference sequence). Trimming stripped 1 base from V and 3 bases from J, with 12 bases between. This CDR3 region has 15 residues. CDR3 coding DNA: TGTGCCAGCAGCTTAGTGGGTATAGCGGAAGAGACCCAGTACTTC. This gives the protein CASSLVGIAEETQYF.

The chain combines TRBV25-1 with TRBJ2-3; D is undetermined. This CDR3 has 14 amino acids. The V end lost 3 bases, the J end lost 1 base, and 8 bases lay between the germline ends. The germline V gene encodes CDR1 MGHDK and CDR2 SYGVNS. Written as DNA, the CDR3 is TGTGCCAGCAGTGATTGGGCAGGCACAGATACGCAGTATTTT. Translating gives CASSDWAGTDTQYF.

J is TRBJ2-2 and V is TRBV7-9; TRBD1 matches at 7 bases. The CDR3 spans 16 residues. CDR1 is SEHNR, CDR2 FQNEAQ, per germline (reference sequence). Trimming cost V 0 bases and J 1 base; bases outside gene matches: 2. Written as DNA, the CDR3 is TGTGCCAGCAGCTTAGCAGGGGGCCAGAACACCGGGGAGCTGTTTTTT. Its translation: CASSLAGGQNTGELFF.

The V call is TRBV2, the J call TRBJ1-5; TRBD1 aligns across 11 bases. Germline-derived CDR1 and CDR2 are SNHLY and FYNNEI. The CDR3 sequence is 15 residues long. V dropped 3 bases and J dropped 7; count of bases not matched to a gene: 5. CDR3 sequence (DNA): TGTGCCAGCAGTGACGGACAGGGGGCGAGGCAGCCCCAGCATTTT. Its translation: CASSDGQGARQPQHF. Full variable domain (rest looked up from reference TRBV2 and TRBJ1-5): EPEVTQTPSHQVTQMGQEVILRCVPISNHLYFYWYRQILGQKVEFLVSFYNNEISEKSEIFDDQFSVERPDGSNFTLKIRSTKLEDSAMYFCASSDGQGARQPQHFGDGTRLSIL.

The chain employs TRBV9 and TRBJ1-5; no clear D. From germline, CDR1 is SGDLS and CDR2 YYNGEE. V dropped 0 bases and J dropped 5 bases, with 9 bases sitting between them. CDR3 length: 14 amino acids. The CDR3 region is CASSVAGGYQPQHF. The CDR3 nucleotides read TGTGCCAGCAGCGTAGCAGGAGGGTATCAGCCCCAGCATTTT.

This chain links TRBV30 with TRBJ1-1; possible D gene TRBD1, 6 bases. Trimming shortened V by 3 bases and J by 0 bases, and 14 bases separated the two germline ends. CDR3 length: 15 amino acids. The germline V gene has CDR1 GTSNPN and CDR2 SVGIG (reference sequence). The CDR3 is CAWSLDSFMNTEAFF. In DNA, the CDR3 is TGTGCCTGGAGCCTGGACAGTTTCATGAACACTGAAGCTTTCTTT.

This chain links TRBV7-9 with TRBJ1-1, with 8 bases aligning to TRBD1. V shed 4 bases and J 6 bases; nucleotides not matched to a gene: 4. This CDR3 has 13 residues. The germline V gene has CDR1 SEHNR and CDR2 FQNEAQ (reference sequence). CDR3 DNA: TGTGCCAGCAGCTCACAGGGGGGCGCTGAAGCTTTCTTT. Protein: CASSSQGGAEAFF. The entire variable domain, with the rest obtained from reference TRBV7-9 and TRBJ1-1, is as follows: DTGVSQNPRHKITKRGQNVTFRCDPISEHNRLYWYRQTLGQGPEFLTYFQNEAQLEKSRLLSDRFSAERPKGSFSTLEIQRTEQGDSAMYLCASSSQGGAEAFFGQGTRLTVV.

The rearrangement uses TRBV2 and TRBJ2-2; 10 bases align to TRBD1. Germline V gives CDR1 SNHLY, CDR2 FYNNEI. This CDR3 contains 15 residues. Trimming at V came to 6 bases and at J to 2 bases, leaving 3 bases not matched to a gene. The CDR3: CASRDRGQNTGELFF. The DNA of the CDR3 is TGTGCCAGCAGAGACAGGGGGCAAAACACCGGGGAGCTGTTTTTT.

The sample holds one count of this clone. The chain couples TRBV6-1 to TRBJ1-1; D might be TRBD1 (6 bases). The V gene's germline CDR1 is MNHNS and CDR2 SASEGT. The CDR3 has 15 amino acids. V gave up 2 bases and J gave up 6 bases, with 16 bases separating them. The CDR3 spells CASSERRGGSPEAFF. The CDR3 DNA reads TGTGCCAGCAGTGAAAGGAGGGGGGGGAGCCCTGAAGCTTTCTTT.

The chain recombines TRBV30 with TRBJ2-1; tentatively, D is TRBD2 (6 bases). The CDR3 totals 13 residues. Deletions cut 3 bases from V and 7 bases from J, with 13 bases between. The germline V gene has CDR1 GTSNPN and CDR2 SVGIG (reference sequence). The CDR3 nucleotides are TGTGCCTGGAGGAACCTAGCGTGGAATGAGCAGTTCTTC. Its protein product is CAWRNLAWNEQFF.

V and J are TRBV5-8 and TRBJ2-1; 8 bases line up with TRBD2. Trimming took 4 bases from V and 3 from J; bases not matched to a gene: 6. The CDR3 loop spans 15 amino acids. Per the germline V gene, CDR1 is SGHTS and CDR2 is YDEGEE. Here the CDR3 reads CASSLRGGSYNEQFF. The CDR3, as DNA: TGTGCCAGCAGCCTCCGGGGGGGGAGCTACAATGAGCAGTTCTTC.

The chain links TRBV5-1 to TRBJ1-2, with D possibly TRBD1 on 5 matching bases. This CDR3 has 13 residues. Germline assignment: CDR1 SGHRS and CDR2 YFSETQ. V lost 4 bases, J lost 5 bases, and 12 bases lay in between. The CDR3 coding sequence is TGCGCCAGCAGCCAGGACACTTATTATGGCTACACCTTC. It yields the protein CASSQDTYYGYTF. Looking up the rest from reference TRBV5-1 and TRBJ1-2 gives the full variable domain: KAGVTQTPRYLIKTRGQQVTLSCSPISGHRSVSWYQQTPGQGLQFLFEYFSETQRNKGNFPGRFSGRQFSNSRSEMNVSTLELGDSALYLCASSQDTYYGYTFGSGTRLTVV.

V is TRBV27 and J is TRBJ1-1, with 7 bases fitting TRBD1. This CDR3 contains 15 residues. Germline trimming cut 2 bases from V and 4 bases from J; bases unmatched to any gene: 7. The germline CDR1 and CDR2 sequences are MNHEY and SMNVEV (reference sequence). CDR3 DNA: TGTGCCAGCAGTTTAGAGACAGGGACTGGCACTGAAGCTTTCTTT. This encodes CASSLETGTGTEAFF.

The rearrangement links TRBV5-6 to TRBJ2-3, with 7 bases aligning to TRBD2. V was clipped by 5 bases and J by 4 bases; unmatched bases: 1. Germline assignment: CDR1 SGHDT and CDR2 YYEEEE. The CDR3 is 12 amino acids. Here the CDR3 DNA reads TGTGCCAGCAGGCTAGCGGCAGATACGCAGTATTTT. Residues: CASRLAADTQYF.